The 26 T cell receptor beta chains below all came from one sample that was sequenced in a study of cytomegalovirus exposure and HLA in healthy donors. The study ran its PCR with 60 Vbeta and 13 Jbeta primers. Assay: immunoSEQ multiplex PCR; the TCRdb copy retains only in-frame clones and omits some. The table shows about 98,000 clones, with about three quarters occurring only once. Sequencing was done on a sample of PBMCs. The receptors originated from a man aged 60 to 75 in good health and CMV-seropositive.

This clone was observed once. This chain uses TRBV5-4 with TRBJ2-5; the match to TRBD1 covers 8 bases. Germline CDR1 SGHNT, CDR2 YYREEE (reference sequence). The CDR3 consists of 15 residues. V was clipped by 0 bases and J by 6 bases; unmatched bases: 7. CDR3 sequence reads: CASSLGQGAMKTQYF. CDR3 in DNA: TGTGCCAGCAGCTTGGGGCAGGGGGCGATGAAGACCCAGTACTTC.

The DNA of the CDR3 is TGTGCCAGTAGTATATTCCTAAATCAGCCCCAGCATTTT. It codes for CASSIFLNQPQHF. This chain uses TRBV19 with TRBJ1-5; D unresolved. CDR3 length equals 13 residues. Germline V CDR1 and CDR2: LNHDA, SQIVND (reference sequence). V lost 2 bases and J 4 bases, leaving 6 bases between the germline ends.

The rearrangement links TRBV29-1 to TRBJ2-7; 9 positions match TRBD1. The trim removed 7 bases at V and 3 bases at J, leaving 25 bases unmatched. This CDR3 comprises 19 residues. Germline loops: CDR1 SQVTM, CDR2 ANQGSEA. CDR3 sequence (DNA): TGCAGCGCCCCCTGGGCAGATGGCCTCCGGGACAGGGTTTACTACGAGCAGTACTTC. Translated: CSAPWADGLRDRVYYEQYF.

V and J are TRBV28 and TRBJ2-1; TRBD2 agrees at 10 bases. Germline V gene lookup returns CDR1 MDHEN and CDR2 SYDVKM. The CDR3 covers 15 residues. Trimming removed 2 bases from V and 8 bases from J; junction bases left unmatched: 6. CDR3 sequence (DNA): TGTGCCAGCAGTTTAAGGAGCGGGGGGGCCTATGAGCAGTTCTTC. Its translation: CASSLRSGGAYEQFF.

V is TRBV7-3 and J is TRBJ2-1; 9 bases agree with TRBD1. The CDR3 is made up of 14 amino acids. The germline V gene has CDR1 SGHTA and CDR2 FQGTGA. V shed 6 bases and J 5 bases; nucleotides not matched to a gene: 5. CDR3 DNA: TGTGCCAGCAGTTCGGGACAGGGAAACAATGAGCAGTTCTTC. It translates to CASSSGQGNNEQFF.

V usage is TRBV7-9 and J usage is TRBJ2-1; the match to TRBD2 covers 7 bases. Trimming cost V 1 base and J 0 bases; bases outside gene matches: 9. Germline V gives CDR1 SEHNR, CDR2 FQNEAQ (reference sequence). This CDR3 is built from 18 residues. CDR3 nucleotides: TGTGCCAGCAGCTTAGAACGACGGGGCGGGGGCTCCTACAATGAGCAGTTCTTC. It encodes CASSLERRGGGSYNEQFF.

The chain carries TRBV7-2 and TRBJ2-2, with 7 positions matching TRBD1. V lost 2 bases and J lost 7; bases outside the gene matches: 16. The CDR3 runs to 18 residues. CDR1 is SGHTA, CDR2 FQGNSA, per germline. CDR3 nucleotide sequence: TGTGCCAGCAGCTTAAACCCAACCGGGACAGTCCCTTACGGGGAGCTGTTTTTT. This gives the protein CASSLNPTGTVPYGELFF.

Turning to this clone: Other nucleotide sequences in the sample specify the same CDR3. This rearrangement joins TRBV5-4 to TRBJ2-1; the match to TRBD1 covers 10 bases. Germline CDR1 SGHNT, CDR2 YYREEE (reference sequence). Unmatched junction bases numbered 6, after V lost 2 bases and J lost 7 bases. CDR3 length: 15 amino acids. CDR3 loop: CASSLGTGAFNEQFF. The CDR3 DNA follows: TGTGCCAGCAGCTTAGGGACAGGGGCGTTTAATGAGCAGTTCTTC.

The V and J genes are TRBV5-6 and TRBJ1-3; D uncertain. Per germline, CDR1 SGHDT and CDR2 YYEEEE. This CDR3 region has 15 residues. V was pared by 0 bases and J by 0 bases, with 7 bases between. This CDR3 reads CASSLGHLSGNTIYF. The CDR3, as DNA: TGTGCCAGCAGCTTGGGGCACCTCTCTGGAAACACCATATATTTT. The full variable domain, completed using reference TRBV5-6 and TRBJ1-3, is DAGVTQSPTHLIKTRGQQVTLRCSPKSGHDTVSWYQQALGQGPQFIFQYYEEEERQRGNFPDRFSGHQFPNYSSELNVNALLLGDSALYLCASSLGHLSGNTIYFGEGSWLTVV.

The chain carries TRBV7-2 and TRBJ1-6; 9 bases map to TRBD1. Germline-derived CDR1 and CDR2 are SGHTA and FQGNSA. The CDR3 is 13 amino acids. Germline trimming cut 3 bases from V and 11 bases from J; bases unmatched to any gene: 2. CDR3 in amino acids: CASSLDRGTPLHF. DNA of the CDR3: TGTGCCAGCAGCTTGGACAGGGGTACACCCCTCCACTTT.

The chain carries TRBV5-8 and TRBJ2-3, with TRBD1 matching 8 bases. The CDR3 consists of 16 residues. Unmatched junction bases numbered 9, after V lost 5 bases and J lost 1 base. Germline assignment: CDR1 SGHTS and CDR2 YDEGEE. The CDR3 nucleotides read TGTGCCAGCAGGAGGGGACAGGAAAAGGGCACAGATACGCAGTATTTT. Protein product: CASRRGQEKGTDTQYF.

The rearrangement joins TRBV27 to TRBJ1-2; 7 nucleotides agree with TRBD1. The CDR3 runs to 16 residues. J gave up 0 bases and V 3 bases, and 7 bases lay outside the gene matches. CDR1 and CDR2 from the germline V gene are MNHEY and SMNVEV (reference sequence). Here the CDR3 DNA reads TGTGCCAGCAGTTTCCAGGGACAGCCCTCTAACTATGGCTACACCTTC. Its protein is CASSFQGQPSNYGYTF.

The chain uses TRBV7-2 and TRBJ2-3, with D possibly matching TRBD2 (5 bases). This CDR3 region has 17 residues. In germline, CDR1 is SGHTA, CDR2 FQGNSA. V was cut by 5 bases and J by 1 base, with 19 bases left in between. The CDR3 loop reads CASSLFHSALGTDTQYF. CDR3 DNA: TGTGCCAGCAGCCTTTTTCATAGCGCGTTGGGCACAGATACGCAGTATTTT.

The rearrangement joins TRBV5-6 to TRBJ1-3; TRBD1 might be the D (5 bases). The CDR3 is 15 residues long. Germline V gene lookup returns CDR1 SGHDT and CDR2 YYEEEE. V dropped 4 bases and J dropped 5 bases, with 16 bases sitting between them. CDR3 in DNA: TGTGCCAGCAGCGGGATACCAGGGTTTAGAAACACCATATATTTT. This translates into CASSGIPGFRNTIYF.

The CDR3 DNA reads as TGCGCCAGCAGCCAGGAAGGGACAAGGGGGCATTTT. This gives the protein CASSQEGTRGHF. The rearrangement links TRBV4-3 to TRBJ1-5; possible D gene TRBD1, 6 bases. Trimming took 3 bases from V and 15 from J, leaving 15 bases between them. CDR3 size: 12 residues. CDR1 and CDR2 from the germline V gene are LGHNA and YSLEER.

V and J are TRBV9 and TRBJ1-3; 7 bases map to TRBD1. V was clipped by 4 bases and J by 4 bases; unmatched bases: 8. CDR1 SGDLS and CDR2 YYNGEE come from the germline V gene. This CDR3 contains 15 residues. CDR3 nucleotides: TGTGCCAGCAGCCCCGCTACAGGGGTCGGAAACACCATATATTTT. Translation: CASSPATGVGNTIYF.

This rearrangement joins TRBV2 to TRBJ1-2; no definite D call. The germline V and J ends were trimmed by 0 bases and 4 bases, with 9 bases remaining between them. This CDR3 spans 14 amino acids. Germline CDR1 reads SNHLY; CDR2 reads FYNNEI. The CDR3 reads CASSEASTAYGYTF. CDR3 in DNA: TGTGCCAGCAGTGAAGCGAGTACAGCCTATGGCTACACCTTC.

The J gene is TRBJ2-7, the V gene TRBV11-2; unclear D gene. Germline loops: CDR1 SGHAT, CDR2 FQNNGV. This CDR3 contains 12 residues. The V gene lost 5 bases and the J gene lost 2 bases, with 7 bases spanning the gap. The CDR3 DNA sequence: TGTGCCAGCAGCCCGTCTCCCTACGAGCAGTACTTC. Protein: CASSPSPYEQYF.

The genes are TRBV4-2 and TRBJ1-6; 7 positions agree with TRBD1. Losses at the gene ends were 0 bases for V and 9 bases for J; bases not matched to a gene: 8. Germline V gene sequence: CDR1 LGHNA, CDR2 YNFKEQ. This CDR3 has 16 amino acids. The CDR3 DNA reads TGTGCCAGCAGCCAAGAGGGACAGTTAAGGGGTTCACCCCTCCACTTT. Amino acids: CASSQEGQLRGSPLHF.

CDR3 sequence reads: CASSQLETQYF. The CDR3 bases are TGTGCCAGCAGCCAATTGGAGACCCAGTACTTC. V is TRBV7-8 and J is TRBJ2-5, with D unresolved. The V end lost 5 bases, the J end lost 5 bases, and 6 bases lay between the germline ends. The CDR3 is made up of 11 amino acids. Germline CDR1 and CDR2: SGHVS and FQNEAQ.

V and J are TRBV9 and TRBJ2-1; D ambiguous. Between the trimmed V and J ends, which lost 2 bases and 0 bases, there was a span of 12 bases. This CDR3 is built from 16 residues. Germline CDR1 is SGDLS and CDR2 is YYNGEE. The CDR3 loop reads CASSVQAFSSYNEQFF. As DNA, the CDR3 is TGTGCCAGCAGCGTCCAGGCTTTCAGCTCCTACAATGAGCAGTTCTTC.

This chain uses TRBV5-6 with TRBJ2-2, with D possibly being TRBD1 (6 bases). The CDR3 runs 16 residues. Germline CDR1 and CDR2: SGHDT and YYEEEE. V was shortened by 4 bases and J by 2 bases, with 15 bases between the two germline ends. CDR3 amino acids: CASSRFGTLNTGELFF. In DNA form, the CDR3 reads TGTGCCAGCAGCCGGTTCGGGACACTTAACACCGGGGAGCTGTTTTTT.

The genes are TRBV6-4 and TRBJ2-2, with 9 bases fitting TRBD2. CDR3 length equals 16 residues. Germline assignment: CDR1 MRHNA and CDR2 SNTAGT. The junction had 9 bases not matched to a gene; V was cut back by 6 bases and J by 4 bases. Here the CDR3 reads CASSPVAGATTGELFF. The DNA of the CDR3 is TGTGCCAGCAGCCCGGTAGCGGGGGCAACCACCGGGGAGCTGTTTTTT.

This clone has only one observation. The chain uses TRBV5-1 and TRBJ2-2; D gene ambiguous. CDR1 SGHRS and CDR2 YFSETQ come from the germline V gene. The CDR3 loop spans 14 amino acids. Deletions cut 0 bases from V and 2 bases from J, with 5 bases between. The CDR3 DNA sequence: TGCGCCAGCAGCTTGGCCGGTAACACCGGGGAGCTGTTTTTT. Protein: CASSLAGNTGELFF.

This clone was observed a handful of times. The V gene is TRBV5-1, the J gene TRBJ1-2; D is undetermined. CDR3 length: 14 amino acids. Trimming pared 6 bases from V and 7 bases from J, leaving 19 bases between. Germline CDR1 reads SGHRS; CDR2 reads YFSETQ. DNA of the CDR3: TGCGCCAGCAACTCCGGAGGTGGGGATCGTGGCTACACCTTC. Translation: CASNSGGGDRGYTF.

The CDR3 here is CASSQDLGRGHGEAFF. The CDR3 nucleotides read TGTGCCAGCAGCCAAGATCTCGGCAGGGGGCACGGTGAAGCTTTCTTT. The chain links TRBV14 to TRBJ1-1; 8 positions agree with TRBD1. V lost 0 bases to trimming and J lost 7 bases; unmatched junction nucleotides: 10. CDR3 length: 16 residues. The germline V gene encodes CDR1 SGHDN and CDR2 FVKESK.